These 4 T cell receptor beta chains were sequenced from one sample in a study of blood T cell repertoires in COVID-19. Assay used: immunoSEQ multiplex PCR; TCRdb lists only in-frame clones, some missing. The repertoire holds 88,000 or so clones, with about 85% as singletons. The sample was peripheral blood. Receptors originate from a human donor in a cohort sampled during active COVID-19.

The rearrangement uses TRBV2 and TRBJ1-5, with a tentative D call TRBD1 (6 bases). The germline V and J ends were trimmed by 9 bases and 3 bases, with 12 bases remaining between them. CDR3 size: 13 residues. From germline, CDR1 is SNHLY and CDR2 FYNNEI. The CDR3 DNA reads TGTGCCAGTAAACAGGGCTCCAATCAGCCCCAGCATTTT. Its translation: CASKQGSNQPQHF.

The chain has TRBV9 and TRBJ2-3; 10 bases are shared with TRBD2. V lost 4 bases and J lost 6; bases outside the gene matches: 5. The CDR3 runs to 14 residues. CDR1 is SGDLS and CDR2 is YYNGEE in the germline V gene. Here the CDR3 reads CASSSSGSLDTQYF. CDR3 coding DNA: TGTGCCAGCAGCTCTAGCGGGAGTTTGGATACGCAGTATTTT.

The CDR3 region is CASSYGQGSTYEQYF. In DNA form, the CDR3 reads TGTGCCAGCAGTTACGGACAGGGGTCTACCTACGAGCAGTACTTC. The chain employs TRBV6-2 or TRBV6-3 and TRBJ2-7, with TRBD1 matching 9 bases. Per germline, CDR1 MNHEY and CDR2 SVGEGT. The CDR3 loop spans 15 amino acids. With V trimmed by 2 bases and J by 2 bases, 4 bases remained unmatched.

This clone was detected once. The chain joins TRBV28 to TRBJ2-7, with a tentative D call TRBD1 (6 bases). CDR1 is MDHEN, CDR2 SYDVKM, per germline. The CDR3 totals 13 residues. V lost 8 bases and J 3 bases, leaving 14 bases between the germline ends. This CDR3 reads CASLDRNYYEQYF. The CDR3, as DNA: TGTGCCAGCCTGGACAGAAATTACTACGAGCAGTACTTC.